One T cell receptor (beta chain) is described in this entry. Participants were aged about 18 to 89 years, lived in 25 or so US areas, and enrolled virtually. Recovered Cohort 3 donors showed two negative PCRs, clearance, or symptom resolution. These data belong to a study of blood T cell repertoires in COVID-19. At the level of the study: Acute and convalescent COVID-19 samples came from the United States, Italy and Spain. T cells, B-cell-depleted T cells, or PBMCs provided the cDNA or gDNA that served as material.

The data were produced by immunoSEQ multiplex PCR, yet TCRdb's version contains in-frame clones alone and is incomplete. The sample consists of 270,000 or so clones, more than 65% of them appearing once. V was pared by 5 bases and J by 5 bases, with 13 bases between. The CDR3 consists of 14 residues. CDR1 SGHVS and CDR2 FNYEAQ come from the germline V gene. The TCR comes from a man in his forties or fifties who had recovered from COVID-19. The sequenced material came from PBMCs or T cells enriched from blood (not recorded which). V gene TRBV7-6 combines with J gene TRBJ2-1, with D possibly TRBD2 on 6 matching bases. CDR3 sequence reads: CASSPRDWNNEQFF. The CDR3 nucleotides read TGTGCCAGCAGCCCCCGGGACTGGAACAATGAGCAGTTCTTC.